This section outlines one T cell receptor beta chain sequence together with its context. What it binds is not known. Adolescents were screened for latent TB by skin test and IGRA. This entry is derived from a study of T cells in tuberculosis. About the research overall: Sequenced TCRs come from CD1B-GMM tetramer-binding T cells. Study results and limitations: GMM-specific TCRs were nearer to active tuberculosis alpha repertoires, suggesting expansion.

Sequencing was performed with immunoSEQ multiplex PCR; in TCRdb, only in-frame clones are kept and a portion is missing. The data hold 25,000 to 40,000 clones, with 80% to 95% observed a single time. Germline V gene lookup returns CDR1 SGHRS and CDR2 YFSETQ. The ends were cut back, 4 bases at V and 2 bases at J, with 16 bases in the middle. The CDR3 length is 15 residues. Sequencing was done on a sample of PBMCs. V gene TRBV5-1 combines with J gene TRBJ2-7, with D maybe TRBD1 (6 bases). The receptor was isolated from a donor aged 10 to 29 with latent tuberculosis or without tuberculosis infection. Some clones in this sample may be carry-over from other donors' samples. The CDR3 DNA is TGCGCCAGCAGCGCCGGGGACACCGTCGCCTACGAGCAGTACTTC. Translated: CASSAGDTVAYEQYF.